This TCR beta chain was sequenced for a study of cytomegalovirus exposure and HLA in healthy donors. Study context: Caucasian-associated ancestry cluster membership applied to approximately 81% of several hundred genotyped donors.

The junction had 6 bases not matched to a gene; V was cut back by 4 bases and J by 4 bases. The CDR3 totals 14 residues. Germline V gene sequence: CDR1 SGHTA, CDR2 FQGNSA. A word on this clone: Its antigen remains unknown.

Study-level findings and limits: Later work associated fewer than 20,000 TCR beta sequences with HLA alleles at 0.05 false discovery rate. Earlier analysis looked at TCR beta V segments, and most were productive about 90% or about 30% of the time.

The PCR made use of 60 Vbeta and 13 Jbeta primers. Clones were read by immunoSEQ multiplex PCR, and TCRdb kept only the in-frame ones, dropping some. The repertoire consists of some 110,000 clones, with 65% to 80% occurring once and the leading ten covering less than 3%. This receptor was identified in a male donor in good health and CMV-seropositive. The gene calls are TRBV7-2 and TRBJ1-2, with 7 bases fitting TRBD1. The material sequenced was PBMCs. For the CDR3, the DNA is TGTGCCAGCAGCTCGACGGGACAGTCCTATGGCTACACCTTC. It encodes CASSSTGQSYGYTF.